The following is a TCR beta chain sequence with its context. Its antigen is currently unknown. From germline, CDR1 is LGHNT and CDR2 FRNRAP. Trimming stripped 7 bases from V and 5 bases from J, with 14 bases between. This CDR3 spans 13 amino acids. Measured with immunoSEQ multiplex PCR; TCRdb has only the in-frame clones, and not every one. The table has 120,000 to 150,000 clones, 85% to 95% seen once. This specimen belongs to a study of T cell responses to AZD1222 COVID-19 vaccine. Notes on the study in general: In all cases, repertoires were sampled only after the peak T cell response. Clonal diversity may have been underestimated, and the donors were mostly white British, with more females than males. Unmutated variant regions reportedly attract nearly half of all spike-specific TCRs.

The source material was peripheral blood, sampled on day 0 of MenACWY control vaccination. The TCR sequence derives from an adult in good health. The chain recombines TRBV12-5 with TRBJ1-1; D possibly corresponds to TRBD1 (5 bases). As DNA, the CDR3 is TGTGCTAGTGCTCCTACCCCAGGGACTGAAGCTTTCTTT. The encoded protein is CASAPTPGTEAFF.